The present T cell receptor (beta chain) was sequenced within a study of CD8 T cells in ankylosing spondylitis. Study-wide points: A motif of 7 to 9 highly homologous TCR beta variants was seen as apparently characteristic of ankylosing spondylitis blood. Before this, some motif variants had been reported in reactive arthritis synovial fluid and blood.

TCRdb recomputed calls from the 5' RACE reads with MiXCR, one row per CDR3 protein. Of fewer than 400,000 distinct CDR3 sequences listed, less than 10% were seen once; the top ten hold about 15%. In its sample, this clonotype was seen a few times. Its antigen remains unidentified. In germline, CDR1 is SGDLS, CDR2 YYNGEE. Between the trimmed V and J ends, which lost 4 bases and 15 bases, there was a span of 26 bases. The CDR3 covers 15 residues. The source material was blood, either unsorted or a sorted T cell fraction (not recorded which). This TCR was recovered from a male donor with ankylosing spondylitis. The genes are TRBV9 and TRBJ2-1; D tentatively fits TRBD1 or TRBD2 (7 bases each). The CDR3 region has the DNA TGTGCCAGCAGCTTCGGGTGGGAGGGGGCCACCCCCCGGTTCTTC. Amino acid sequence: CASSFGWEGATPRFF.